These 5 T cell receptor beta chains share one sample of origin, sequenced in a study of OX40 agonist ivuxolimab in advanced cancers. The table came from immunoSEQ multiplex PCR; TCRdb's copy has only in-frame clones and leaves some out. The sample shows over 30,000 clones, 82% of them seen only once. Sequencing used CD4+ or CD8+ T cells sorted from blood, obtained in a trial of the OX40 agonist ivuxolimab. Receptors were obtained from an adult with an advanced solid tumor such as melanoma, head and neck, liver or kidney cancer.

V gene TRBV5-6 combines with J gene TRBJ1-5; 8 bases match TRBD1. V was pared by 4 bases and J by 9 bases, with 9 bases of the junction left unmatched. Germline V gene lookup returns CDR1 SGHDT and CDR2 YYEEEE. There are 14 residues in the CDR3. The chain's CDR3 is CASSTRDRSGPQHF. The CDR3 DNA reads TGTGCCAGCAGCACCCGGGACAGGTCGGGGCCCCAGCATTTT.

The V call is TRBV7-9, the J call TRBJ2-3; D possibly uses TRBD1 or TRBD2 (5 bases each). Trimming stripped 6 bases from V and 0 bases from J, with 16 bases between. Germline assignment: CDR1 SEHNR and CDR2 FQNEAQ (reference sequence). The CDR3 has 16 amino acids. The CDR3 is CASSRDRTSSTDTQYF. CDR3 DNA: TGTGCCAGCAGTCGGGACCGGACCTCTAGCACAGATACGCAGTATTTT. Combining the CDR3 with reference TRBV7-9 and TRBJ2-3 gives the whole variable domain DTGVSQNPRHKITKRGQNVTFRCDPISEHNRLYWYRQTLGQGPEFLTYFQNEAQLEKSRLLSDRFSAERPKGSFSTLEIQRTEQGDSAMYLCASSRDRTSSTDTQYFGPGTRLTVL.

The chain combines TRBV2 with TRBJ2-4; D not certain. Per germline, CDR1 SNHLY and CDR2 FYNNEI. V was cut by 4 bases and J by 0 bases, with 7 bases left in between. This CDR3 has 14 residues. This CDR3 is CASSGSLAKNIQYF. In DNA, the CDR3 is TGTGCCAGCAGTGGTAGTCTAGCCAAAAACATTCAGTACTTC. The full variable domain, with the rest looked up from reference TRBV2 and TRBJ2-4, is EPEVTQTPSHQVTQMGQEVILRCVPISNHLYFYWYRQILGQKVEFLVSFYNNEISEKSEIFDDQFSVERPDGSNFTLKIRSTKLEDSAMYFCASSGSLAKNIQYFGAGTRLSVL.

This clone was counted only a few times. The rearrangement joins TRBV27 to TRBJ1-5; D gene uncertain. The V end lost 7 bases, the J end lost 9 bases, and 16 bases lay between the germline ends. CDR1 is MNHEY and CDR2 is SMNVEV in the germline V gene (reference sequence). The CDR3 loop spans 13 amino acids. The chain's CDR3 is CASKGRNMTPQHF. The CDR3 bases are TGTGCCAGCAAAGGGAGAAATATGACGCCCCAGCATTTT.

The chain is built from TRBV6-6 and TRBJ2-2, with 7 positions matching TRBD1. Germline V CDR1 and CDR2: MNHNY, SVGAGI (reference sequence). Losses at the gene ends were 0 bases for V and 0 bases for J; bases not matched to a gene: 1. This CDR3 contains 16 residues. The CDR3: CASSYSGGANTGELFF. CDR3 coding DNA: TGTGCCAGCAGTTACTCAGGGGGCGCGAACACCGGGGAGCTGTTTTTT.